The 2 T cell receptor beta chains below all came from one sample that was sequenced in a study of naive and memory T cell subsets. An equimolar mix of two oligonucleotides served as the beta constant-region primer for TRBC1 and TRBC2. Ligated cDNA was amplified by four rounds of PCR with nested alpha and beta constant-region primers and SP2. TCRdb re-called the UMI-ligation and nested PCR reads with MiXCR, one entry per CDR3 protein. The data contain under 150,000 distinct CDR3 sequences, approximately 20% of them singletons. Study-level findings and limits: Especially in CD8 cells, naive repertoires contained a few larger clonotypes, possibly CD45RA-re-expressing memory cells.

Their cognate antigens are unknown. Material: naive CD8+ T cells from blood. These receptor sequences come from a human donor in good health.

The V call is TRBV19, the J call TRBJ2-5; TRBD2 might be the D (5 bases). Trimming stripped 5 bases from V and 7 bases from J, with 17 bases between. The germline V gene has CDR1 LNHDA and CDR2 SQIVND (reference sequence). The CDR3 is 14 amino acids. The CDR3 DNA follows: TGTGCCAGTAGTCCGGGAACCTTTGGATGGACCCAGTACTTC. It yields the protein CASSPGTFGWTQYF. The complete variable domain, with remaining parts taken from reference TRBV19 and TRBJ2-5, reads DGGITQSPKYLFRKEGQNVTLSCEQNLNHDAMYWYRQDPGQGLRLIYYSQIVNDFQKGDIAEGYSVSREKKESFPLTVTSAQKNPTAFYLCASSPGTFGWTQYFGPGTRLLVL.

The chain is built from TRBV9 and TRBJ1-5; D gene unclear. Per germline, CDR1 SGDLS and CDR2 YYNGEE. V lost 0 bases and J 1 base, leaving 2 bases between the germline ends. This CDR3 region has 13 residues. In DNA, the CDR3 is TGTGCCAGCAGCGTAGGAAGCAATCAGCCCCAGCATTTT. It encodes CASSVGSNQPQHF.